Included here is one TCR beta chain sequence, with context. This sample is part of a study of blood T cell repertoires in COVID-19. About the study: Samples came from the United States, Italy and Spain, spanning acute and convalescent COVID-19. PBMCs, B-cell-depleted T cells, or T cells were the source of the cDNA or gDNA that made up the material.

Looked up from germline, CDR1 is MNHEY and CDR2 is SMNVEV (reference sequence). The CDR3 runs 15 residues. The V end was cut by 5 bases, the J end by 8 bases, with 18 bases between. Source study methods: Quantification of nucleated cells was approximated via reference gene primer amplification. Sequencing used immunoSEQ multiplex PCR; TCRdb keeps in-frame clones, though not all of them. The V and J calls and clone size come from that table; D and trimming were worked out from the DNA. The table includes more than 95,000 clones, about 85% detected once. The TCR sequence derives from a woman older than 75 with acute or convalescent COVID-19. The chain recombines TRBV27 with TRBJ1-4; unclear D gene. Material: peripheral blood. The CDR3 reads CASSQRTAVGEKLFF. The CDR3 nucleotides read TGTGCCAGCAGTCAGCGGACGGCAGTTGGCGAAAAACTGTTTTTT.